This T cell receptor beta chain stems from a study of blood T cell repertoires in COVID-19. Study context: Specimens from acute and convalescent COVID-19 originated in the United States, Italy and Spain. T cells, B-cell-depleted T cells, or PBMCs supplied cDNA or gDNA.

In the authors' workflow: Counts of nucleated cells, estimated from reference gene primer amplification, were obtained. Libraries were prepared by immunoSEQ multiplex PCR; TCRdb keeps only in-frame clonotypes and omits some of them. That table gives V, J and clone size, and the DNA gave D and trimming. The sample shows some 12,000 clones, about 88% of them seen only once. The CDR3 is made up of 19 amino acids. The germline gives CDR1 MNHNS, CDR2 SASEGT. V gave up 0 bases and J gave up 0 bases; unmatched junction bases: 8. Sequences were obtained from peripheral blood. The chain is built from TRBV6-1 and TRBJ2-1, with 10 bases matching TRBD2. This TCR was recovered from a man aged 70-80 years with active COVID-19. CDR3 bases: TGTGCCAGCAGTGAAGCGCTAGCGGGAGTACTAAGCTCCTACAATGAGCAGTTCTTC. This gives the protein CASSEALAGVLSSYNEQFF.